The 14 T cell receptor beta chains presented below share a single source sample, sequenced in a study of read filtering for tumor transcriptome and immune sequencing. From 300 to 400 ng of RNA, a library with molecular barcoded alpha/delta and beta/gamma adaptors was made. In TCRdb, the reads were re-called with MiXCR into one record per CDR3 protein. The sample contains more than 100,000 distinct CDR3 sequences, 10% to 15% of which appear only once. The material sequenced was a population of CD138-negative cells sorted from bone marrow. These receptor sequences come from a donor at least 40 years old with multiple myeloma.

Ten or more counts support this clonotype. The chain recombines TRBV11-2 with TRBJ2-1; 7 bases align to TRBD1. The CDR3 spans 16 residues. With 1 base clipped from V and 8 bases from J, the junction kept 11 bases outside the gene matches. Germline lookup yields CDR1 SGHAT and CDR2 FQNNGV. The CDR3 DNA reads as TGTGCCAGCAGCTTAGGTTTTACAGGGGTCGGCGATGAGCAGTTCTTC. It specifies CASSLGFTGVGDEQFF.

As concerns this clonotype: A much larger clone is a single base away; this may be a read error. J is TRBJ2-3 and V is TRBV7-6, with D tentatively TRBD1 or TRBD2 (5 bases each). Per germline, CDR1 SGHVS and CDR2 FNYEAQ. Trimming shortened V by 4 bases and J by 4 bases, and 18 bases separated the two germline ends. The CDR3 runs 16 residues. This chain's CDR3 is CASSSMGVGEADTQYF. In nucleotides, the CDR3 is TGTGCCAGCAGCTCAATGGGGGTCGGTGAAGCAGATACGCAGTATTTT.

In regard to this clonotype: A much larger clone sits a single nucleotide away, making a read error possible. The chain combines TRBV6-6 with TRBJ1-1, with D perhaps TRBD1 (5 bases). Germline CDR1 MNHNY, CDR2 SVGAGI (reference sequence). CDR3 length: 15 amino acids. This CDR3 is CASSSQGLPTTKAFF. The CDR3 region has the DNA TGTGCCAGCAGTTCCCAGGGACTACCGACCACTAAAGCTTTCTTT.

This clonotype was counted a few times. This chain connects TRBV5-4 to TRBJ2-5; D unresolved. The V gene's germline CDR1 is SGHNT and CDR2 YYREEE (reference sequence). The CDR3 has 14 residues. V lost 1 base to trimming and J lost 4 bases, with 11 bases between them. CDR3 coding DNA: TGTGCCAGCAGCTTGAGTTCGGGTCGAGAGACCCAGTACTTC. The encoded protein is CASSLSSGRETQYF. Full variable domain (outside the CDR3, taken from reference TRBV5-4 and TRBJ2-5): ETGVTQSPTHLIKTRGQQVTLRCSSQSGHNTVSWYQQALGQGPQFIFQYYREEENGRGNFPPRFSGLQFPNYSSELNVNALELDDSALYLCASSLSSGRETQYFGPGTRLLVL.

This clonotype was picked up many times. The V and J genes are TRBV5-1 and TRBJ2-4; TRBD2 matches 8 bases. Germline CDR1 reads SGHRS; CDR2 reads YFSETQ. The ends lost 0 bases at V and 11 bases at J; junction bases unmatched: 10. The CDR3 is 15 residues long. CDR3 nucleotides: TGCGCCAGCAGCTTGGCCGGGACTAGTGAGGCGGTTCAGTACTTC. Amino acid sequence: CASSLAGTSEAVQYF.

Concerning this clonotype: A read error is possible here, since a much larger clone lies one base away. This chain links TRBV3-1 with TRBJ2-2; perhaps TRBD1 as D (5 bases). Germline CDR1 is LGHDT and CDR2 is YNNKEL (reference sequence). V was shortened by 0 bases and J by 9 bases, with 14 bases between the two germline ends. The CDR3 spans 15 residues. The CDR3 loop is CASSQDHRRTWELFF. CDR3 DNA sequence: TGTGCCAGCAGCCAAGATCACAGGCGAACCTGGGAGCTGTTTTTT.

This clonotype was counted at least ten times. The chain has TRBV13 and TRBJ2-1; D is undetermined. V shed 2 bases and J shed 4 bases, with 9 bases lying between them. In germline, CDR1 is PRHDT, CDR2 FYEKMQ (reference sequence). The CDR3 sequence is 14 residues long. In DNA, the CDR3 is TGTGCCAGCAGCTTATATAGCAATTACAATGAGCAGTTCTTC. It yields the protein CASSLYSNYNEQFF.

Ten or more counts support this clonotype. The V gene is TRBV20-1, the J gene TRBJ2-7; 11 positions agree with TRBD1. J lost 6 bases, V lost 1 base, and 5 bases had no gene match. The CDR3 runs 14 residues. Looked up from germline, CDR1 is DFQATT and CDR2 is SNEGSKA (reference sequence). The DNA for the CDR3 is TGCAGTGCTAGAGTTGGACAGGGGGCAGGCGAGCAGTACTTC. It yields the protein CSARVGQGAGEQYF.

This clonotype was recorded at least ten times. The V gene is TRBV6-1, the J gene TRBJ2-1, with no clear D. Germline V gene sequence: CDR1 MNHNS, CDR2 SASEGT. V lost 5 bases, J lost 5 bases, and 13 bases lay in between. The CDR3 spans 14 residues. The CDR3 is CASSHYNQDNEQFF. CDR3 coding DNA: TGTGCCAGCAGTCACTATAATCAGGACAATGAGCAGTTCTTC.

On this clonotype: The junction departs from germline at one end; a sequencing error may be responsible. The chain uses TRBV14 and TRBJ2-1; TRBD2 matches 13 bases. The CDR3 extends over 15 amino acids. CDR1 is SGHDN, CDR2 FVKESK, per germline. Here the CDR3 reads CAGSRTSGSYNEQFF. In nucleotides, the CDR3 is TGTGCCGGCAGTCGGACTAGCGGGAGTTACAATGAGCAGTTCTTC.

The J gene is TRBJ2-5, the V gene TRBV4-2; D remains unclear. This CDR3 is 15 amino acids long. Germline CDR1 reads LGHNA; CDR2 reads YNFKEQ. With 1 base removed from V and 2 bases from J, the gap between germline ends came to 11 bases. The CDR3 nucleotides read TGTGCCAGCAGCCAAGTACCTCAGGTTCAAGAGACCCAGTACTTC. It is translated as CASSQVPQVQETQYF.

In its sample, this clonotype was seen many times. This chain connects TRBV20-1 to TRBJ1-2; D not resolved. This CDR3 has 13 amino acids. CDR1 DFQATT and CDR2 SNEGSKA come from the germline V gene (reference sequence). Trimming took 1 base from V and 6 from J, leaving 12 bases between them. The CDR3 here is CSARVRFLDGYTF. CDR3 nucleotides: TGCAGTGCTAGAGTCAGGTTTTTAGATGGCTACACCTTC.

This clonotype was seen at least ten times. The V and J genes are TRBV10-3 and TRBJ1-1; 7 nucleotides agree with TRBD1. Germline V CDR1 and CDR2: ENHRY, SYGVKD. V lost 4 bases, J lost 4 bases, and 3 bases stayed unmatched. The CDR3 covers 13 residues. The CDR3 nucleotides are TGTGCCATCAGTGCCGACAGGGCCACTGAAGCTTTCTTT. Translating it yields CAISADRATEAFF.

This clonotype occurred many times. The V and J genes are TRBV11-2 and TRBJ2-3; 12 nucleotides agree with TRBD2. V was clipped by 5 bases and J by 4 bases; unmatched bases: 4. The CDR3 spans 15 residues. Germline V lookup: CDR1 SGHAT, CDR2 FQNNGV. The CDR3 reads CASSRTSGEADTQYF. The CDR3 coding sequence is TGTGCCAGCAGCCGGACTAGCGGGGAGGCAGATACGCAGTATTTT.